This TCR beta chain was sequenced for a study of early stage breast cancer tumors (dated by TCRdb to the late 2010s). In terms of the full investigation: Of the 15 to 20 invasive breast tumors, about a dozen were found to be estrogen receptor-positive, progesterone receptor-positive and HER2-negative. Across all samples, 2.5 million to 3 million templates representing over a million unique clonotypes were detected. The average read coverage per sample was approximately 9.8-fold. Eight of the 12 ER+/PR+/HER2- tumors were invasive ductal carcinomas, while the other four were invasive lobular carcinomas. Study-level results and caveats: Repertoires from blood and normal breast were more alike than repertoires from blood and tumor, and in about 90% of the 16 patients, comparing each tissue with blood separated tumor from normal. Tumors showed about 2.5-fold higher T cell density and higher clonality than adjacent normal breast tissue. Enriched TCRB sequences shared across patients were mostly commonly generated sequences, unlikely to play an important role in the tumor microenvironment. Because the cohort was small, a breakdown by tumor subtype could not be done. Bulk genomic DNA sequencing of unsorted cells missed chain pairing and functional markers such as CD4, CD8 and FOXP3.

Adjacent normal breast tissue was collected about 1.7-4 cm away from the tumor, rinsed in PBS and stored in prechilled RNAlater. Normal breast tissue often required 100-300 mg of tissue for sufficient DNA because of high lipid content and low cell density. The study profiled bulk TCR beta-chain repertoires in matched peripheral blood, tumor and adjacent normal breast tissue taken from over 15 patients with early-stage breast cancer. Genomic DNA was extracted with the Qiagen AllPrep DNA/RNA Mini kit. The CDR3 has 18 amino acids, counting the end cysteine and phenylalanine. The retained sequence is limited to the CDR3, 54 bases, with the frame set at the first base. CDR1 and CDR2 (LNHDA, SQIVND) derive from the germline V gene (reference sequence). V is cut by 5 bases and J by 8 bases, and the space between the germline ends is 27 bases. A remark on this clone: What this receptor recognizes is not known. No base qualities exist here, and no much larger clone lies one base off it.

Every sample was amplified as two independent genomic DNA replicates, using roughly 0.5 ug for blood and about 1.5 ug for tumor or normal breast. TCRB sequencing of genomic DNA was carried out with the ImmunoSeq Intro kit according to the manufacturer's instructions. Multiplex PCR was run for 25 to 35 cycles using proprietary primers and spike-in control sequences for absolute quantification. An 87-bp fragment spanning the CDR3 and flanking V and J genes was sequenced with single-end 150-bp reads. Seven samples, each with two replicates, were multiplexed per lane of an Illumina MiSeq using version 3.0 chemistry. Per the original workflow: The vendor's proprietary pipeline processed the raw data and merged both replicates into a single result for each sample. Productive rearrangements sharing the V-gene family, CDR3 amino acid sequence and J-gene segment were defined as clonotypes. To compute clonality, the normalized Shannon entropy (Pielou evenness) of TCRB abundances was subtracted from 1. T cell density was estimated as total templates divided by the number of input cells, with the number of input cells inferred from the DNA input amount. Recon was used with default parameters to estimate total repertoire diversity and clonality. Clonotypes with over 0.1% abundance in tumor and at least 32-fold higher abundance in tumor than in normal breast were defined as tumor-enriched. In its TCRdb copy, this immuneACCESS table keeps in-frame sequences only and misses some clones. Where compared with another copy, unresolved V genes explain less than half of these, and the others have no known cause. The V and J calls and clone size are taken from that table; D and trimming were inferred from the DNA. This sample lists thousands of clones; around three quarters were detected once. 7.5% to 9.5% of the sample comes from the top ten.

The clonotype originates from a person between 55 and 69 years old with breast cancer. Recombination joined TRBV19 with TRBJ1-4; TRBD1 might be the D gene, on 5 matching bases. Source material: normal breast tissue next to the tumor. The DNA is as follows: TGTGCCAGTAGTCTACCTTCGGGACGGAGCTCCCGAGGAGAAAAACTGTTTTTT. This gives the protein CASSLPSGRSSRGEKLFF. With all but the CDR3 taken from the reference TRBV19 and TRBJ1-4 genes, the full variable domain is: DGGITQSPKYLFRKEGQNVTLSCEQNLNHDAMYWYRQDPGQGLRLIYYSQIVNDFQKGDIAEGYSVSREKKESFPLTVTSAQKNPTAFYLCASSLPSGRSSRGEKLFFGSGTQLSVL.